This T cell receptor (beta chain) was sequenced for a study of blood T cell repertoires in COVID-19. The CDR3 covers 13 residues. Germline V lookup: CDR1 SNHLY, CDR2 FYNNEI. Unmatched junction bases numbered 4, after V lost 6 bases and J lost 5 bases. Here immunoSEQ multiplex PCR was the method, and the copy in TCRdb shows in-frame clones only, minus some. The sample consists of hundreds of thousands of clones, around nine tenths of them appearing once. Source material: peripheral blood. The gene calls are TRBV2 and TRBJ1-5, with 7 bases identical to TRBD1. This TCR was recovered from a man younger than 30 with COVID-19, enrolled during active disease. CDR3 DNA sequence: TGTGCCAGCAGAGAGGGACAGTATCAGCCCCAGCATTTT. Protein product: CASREGQYQPQHF.